Sequencing of this T cell receptor (beta chain) was carried out in a study of identical twins. Study findings and constraints: Models underestimated out-of-frame TCR alpha sharing in monozygotic twins. The study found excess low generation probability among twin-shared out-of-frame alpha sequences. Within beta out-of-frame sequences, the excess sharing observed between twins was weaker.

The CDR3 length is 17 residues. Germline V gene data show CDR1 as DFQATT and CDR2 as SNEGSKA (reference sequence). A universal primer binding site was introduced by template switching. The final cDNA contained unique molecular identifiers. Each CDR3 protein gets one entry after TCRdb re-called the 5' RACE reads with MiXCR. The sample contains approximately 300,000 distinct CDR3 sequences, 8.5% to 9.5% of which appear only once. Note on this clonotype: Its matching antigen is unknown.

The data were also submitted as part of a second study, on yellow fever vaccine responses in identical twins.

The chain carries TRBV20-1 and TRBJ2-7, with TRBD1 identical over 9 bases. The TCR sequence derives from a young woman in good health. Material: CD8+ T cells sorted from blood. CDR3 DNA sequence: TGCAGCTTCCCCCCCGGGACAGGGAGTGAATCTGGGTACGAGCAGTACTTC. This gives the protein CSFPPGTGSESGYEQYF.